These 4 T cell receptor beta chains were sequenced from one sample in a study of cytomegalovirus exposure and HLA in healthy donors. The PCR ran on 60 Vbeta and 13 Jbeta primers. Repertoires were generated with immunoSEQ multiplex PCR, while TCRdb's copy carries only in-frame clones and drops some. This sample yields 200,000 or so clones, of which roughly 84% are seen a single time; roughly 0.2% belongs to the top ten. The sample consisted of PBMCs. All receptors come from a girl in the first two years of life in good health and CMV-seronegative.

The chain uses TRBV4-3 and TRBJ2-1, with 7 bases that match TRBD2. The germline V gene encodes CDR1 LGHNA and CDR2 YSLEER. The CDR3 runs 19 residues. V was clipped by 0 bases and J by 5 bases; unmatched bases: 16. The CDR3 nucleotides read TGCGCCAGCAGCCAAGATCTCGGCGGGAGTCTTCGTGGGGACAATGAGCAGTTCTTC. As protein: CASSQDLGGSLRGDNEQFF.

V gene TRBV6-6 combines with J gene TRBJ2-3, with TRBD1 as a possible D gene (5 bases). V was pared by 2 bases and J by 1 base, with 13 bases between. This CDR3 has 16 residues. Per germline, CDR1 MNHNY and CDR2 SVGAGI (reference sequence). CDR3 coding DNA: TGTGCCAGCAGTTACGACGTCCTAGGGGGCACAGATACGCAGTATTTT. Its translation: CASSYDVLGGTDTQYF.

The V call is TRBV6-4, the J call TRBJ1-6; TRBD1 is a possible D gene (6 bases). Germline values: CDR1 MRHNA, CDR2 SNTAGT. This CDR3 has 16 residues. Between the trimmed V and J ends, which lost 8 bases and 0 bases, there was a span of 14 bases. CDR3 amino acids: CASWGLKSSYNSPLHF. The DNA for the CDR3 is TGTGCCAGCTGGGGGCTAAAAAGCTCCTATAATTCACCCCTCCACTTT.

The J gene is TRBJ1-2, the V gene TRBV5-1; 9 nucleotides align to TRBD1. Germline loops: CDR1 SGHRS, CDR2 YFSETQ. This CDR3 has 14 residues. The V and J ends lost 2 bases and 7 bases, in that order; junction bases with no gene match: 6. CDR3 region: CASSFTQGASGYTF. Written as DNA, the CDR3 is TGCGCCAGCAGCTTCACACAGGGGGCCAGTGGCTACACCTTC.